A single sample gave rise to the 9 T cell receptor beta chains below, sequenced in a study of CD8+ T cells in alopecia areata. Treatment meaning: oral pan-JAK inhibitor, 5-10 mg twice daily. Sequencing templates came from extracted RNA that was reverse transcribed into cDNA. Using immunoSEQ multiplex PCR, the repertoire was profiled, and TCRdb retains in-frame clones only, with some absent. The data contain about 88,000 clones, around 47% of them seen just once; the ten biggest clones take up 15% to 20%. The input for sequencing was CD8+ T cells sorted from blood, taken at week 24, from a patient treated with tofacitinib. All receptors come from a human donor with alopecia areata.

This chain joins TRBV2 and TRBJ1-2; D is possibly TRBD1 (5 bases). The germline V gene has CDR1 SNHLY and CDR2 FYNNEI. V dropped 1 base and J dropped 4 bases, with 13 bases sitting between them. This CDR3 has 15 amino acids. This CDR3 reads CASSEEVGRVYGYTF. The CDR3 bases are TGTGCCAGCAGTGAAGAGGTCGGCAGGGTCTATGGCTACACCTTC. Supplemented by reference TRBV2 and TRBJ1-2, the full variable domain reads EPEVTQTPSHQVTQMGQEVILRCVPISNHLYFYWYRQILGQKVEFLVSFYNNEISEKSEIFDDQFSVERPDGSNFTLKIRSTKLEDSAMYFCASSEEVGRVYGYTFGSGTRLTVV.

This chain joins TRBV29-1 and TRBJ2-1; D uncertain. The germline V and J ends were trimmed by 6 bases and 7 bases, with 10 bases remaining between them. The germline V gene has CDR1 SQVTM and CDR2 ANQGSEA. This CDR3 region has 11 residues. This CDR3 is CSVSLGNEQFF. For the CDR3, the DNA is TGCAGCGTCTCGCTAGGGAATGAGCAGTTCTTC.

The V gene is TRBV30, the J gene TRBJ2-7, with 10 positions matching TRBD2. Per germline, CDR1 GTSNPN and CDR2 SVGIG (reference sequence). This CDR3 contains 13 residues. V lost 2 bases and J lost 2; bases outside the gene matches: 0. The CDR3 nucleotides read TGTGCCTGGAGTAGCGGGAGGGCCTACGAGCAGTACTTC. Translating gives CAWSSGRAYEQYF.

This clone was counted between two and nine times. This chain joins TRBV4-1 and TRBJ2-6; 8 bases map to TRBD1. The junction had 12 bases not matched to a gene; V was cut back by 3 bases and J by 2 bases. Germline V lookup: CDR1 MGHRA, CDR2 YSYEKL. The CDR3 runs to 19 residues. The CDR3 coding sequence is TGCGCCAGCAGCCATTTCACAGGGGGTAGGTTGGCTGGGGCCAACGTCCTGACTTTC. Translated: CASSHFTGGRLAGANVLTF.

This clone appeared a few times. The V and J genes are TRBV7-2 and TRBJ1-1, with TRBD1 matching 7 bases. V was clipped by 4 bases and J by 7 bases; unmatched bases: 6. The length of the CDR3 is 13 residues. Looked up from germline, CDR1 is SGHTA and CDR2 is FQGNSA. This chain's CDR3 is CASSSSGTDEAFF. CDR3 in DNA: TGTGCCAGCAGCTCCTCCGGGACAGATGAAGCTTTCTTT.

The V call is TRBV7-2, the J call TRBJ2-1; D possibly matches TRBD1 or TRBD2 (5 bases each). The CDR3 has 14 residues. V was shortened by 5 bases and J by 8 bases, with 16 bases between the two germline ends. Germline lookup yields CDR1 SGHTA and CDR2 FQGNSA. In DNA, the CDR3 is TGTGCCAGCAGCCTTCGGGACCAAGGCTATGAGCAGTTCTTC. It is translated as CASSLRDQGYEQFF.

The CDR3 reads CSVDLGRAGEQYF. CDR3 sequence (DNA): TGCAGCGTTGACCTCGGGAGGGCCGGCGAGCAGTACTTC. The V and J genes are TRBV29-1 and TRBJ2-7; 8 bases map to TRBD2. Germline V gene lookup returns CDR1 SQVTM and CDR2 ANQGSEA. This CDR3 comprises 13 residues. The trim removed 3 bases at V and 6 bases at J, leaving 7 bases unmatched.

This clone occurred a few times. The V gene is TRBV25-1, the J gene TRBJ1-4; tentative D call: TRBD1 (5 bases). The V and J ends lost 5 bases and 7 bases respectively, with 14 bases between them. The CDR3 totals 14 residues. Looked up from germline, CDR1 is MGHDK and CDR2 is SYGVNS. The DNA of the CDR3 is TGTGCCAGCAGTTTTGAGGGGTACGGTGAAAAACTGTTTTTT. This gives the protein CASSFEGYGEKLFF.

The chain has TRBV9 and TRBJ1-2; 7 bases line up with TRBD1. The CDR3 is 14 residues long. Germline CDR1 reads SGDLS; CDR2 reads YYNGEE. V lost 0 bases, J lost 3 bases, and 2 bases stayed unmatched. This CDR3 is CASSVGGTDYGYTF. DNA for the CDR3: TGTGCCAGCAGCGTAGGGGGGACAGACTATGGCTACACCTTC.